This T cell receptor beta chain was profiled in a study of a mutant IDH1 vaccine in newly diagnosed glioma. Study observations and caveats: Most patients, around 94%, showed vaccine-induced immune responses.

Sequencing used immunoSEQ multiplex PCR; TCRdb keeps in-frame clones, though not all of them. Here the sample spans roughly 52,000 clones, 75% to 90% being singletons. A remark on this clone: Its antigen is not identified.

The germline V gene encodes CDR1 SNHLY and CDR2 FYNNEI. The ends lost 6 bases at V and 2 bases at J; junction bases unmatched: 9. The CDR3 is made up of 15 amino acids. The sample's time point: week 23, last vaccination. Every vaccine dose comprised 300 ug of mutant IDH1 20-mer peptide plus topical imiquimod. Each astrocytoma in the donors was new, WHO grade 3 or 4, IDH1-mutant and ATRX-lost. This receptor was obtained from a man aged 35 to 55 with glioma. The chain has TRBV2 and TRBJ2-7, with 8 bases identical to TRBD2. The specimen comprised PBMCs, sampled from a glioma patient whose treatment included an IDH1 peptide vaccine. The CDR3 sequence: CASRTQRGQTYEQYF. The CDR3 nucleotides read TGTGCCAGCAGGACCCAGCGGGGGCAAACCTACGAGCAGTACTTC.